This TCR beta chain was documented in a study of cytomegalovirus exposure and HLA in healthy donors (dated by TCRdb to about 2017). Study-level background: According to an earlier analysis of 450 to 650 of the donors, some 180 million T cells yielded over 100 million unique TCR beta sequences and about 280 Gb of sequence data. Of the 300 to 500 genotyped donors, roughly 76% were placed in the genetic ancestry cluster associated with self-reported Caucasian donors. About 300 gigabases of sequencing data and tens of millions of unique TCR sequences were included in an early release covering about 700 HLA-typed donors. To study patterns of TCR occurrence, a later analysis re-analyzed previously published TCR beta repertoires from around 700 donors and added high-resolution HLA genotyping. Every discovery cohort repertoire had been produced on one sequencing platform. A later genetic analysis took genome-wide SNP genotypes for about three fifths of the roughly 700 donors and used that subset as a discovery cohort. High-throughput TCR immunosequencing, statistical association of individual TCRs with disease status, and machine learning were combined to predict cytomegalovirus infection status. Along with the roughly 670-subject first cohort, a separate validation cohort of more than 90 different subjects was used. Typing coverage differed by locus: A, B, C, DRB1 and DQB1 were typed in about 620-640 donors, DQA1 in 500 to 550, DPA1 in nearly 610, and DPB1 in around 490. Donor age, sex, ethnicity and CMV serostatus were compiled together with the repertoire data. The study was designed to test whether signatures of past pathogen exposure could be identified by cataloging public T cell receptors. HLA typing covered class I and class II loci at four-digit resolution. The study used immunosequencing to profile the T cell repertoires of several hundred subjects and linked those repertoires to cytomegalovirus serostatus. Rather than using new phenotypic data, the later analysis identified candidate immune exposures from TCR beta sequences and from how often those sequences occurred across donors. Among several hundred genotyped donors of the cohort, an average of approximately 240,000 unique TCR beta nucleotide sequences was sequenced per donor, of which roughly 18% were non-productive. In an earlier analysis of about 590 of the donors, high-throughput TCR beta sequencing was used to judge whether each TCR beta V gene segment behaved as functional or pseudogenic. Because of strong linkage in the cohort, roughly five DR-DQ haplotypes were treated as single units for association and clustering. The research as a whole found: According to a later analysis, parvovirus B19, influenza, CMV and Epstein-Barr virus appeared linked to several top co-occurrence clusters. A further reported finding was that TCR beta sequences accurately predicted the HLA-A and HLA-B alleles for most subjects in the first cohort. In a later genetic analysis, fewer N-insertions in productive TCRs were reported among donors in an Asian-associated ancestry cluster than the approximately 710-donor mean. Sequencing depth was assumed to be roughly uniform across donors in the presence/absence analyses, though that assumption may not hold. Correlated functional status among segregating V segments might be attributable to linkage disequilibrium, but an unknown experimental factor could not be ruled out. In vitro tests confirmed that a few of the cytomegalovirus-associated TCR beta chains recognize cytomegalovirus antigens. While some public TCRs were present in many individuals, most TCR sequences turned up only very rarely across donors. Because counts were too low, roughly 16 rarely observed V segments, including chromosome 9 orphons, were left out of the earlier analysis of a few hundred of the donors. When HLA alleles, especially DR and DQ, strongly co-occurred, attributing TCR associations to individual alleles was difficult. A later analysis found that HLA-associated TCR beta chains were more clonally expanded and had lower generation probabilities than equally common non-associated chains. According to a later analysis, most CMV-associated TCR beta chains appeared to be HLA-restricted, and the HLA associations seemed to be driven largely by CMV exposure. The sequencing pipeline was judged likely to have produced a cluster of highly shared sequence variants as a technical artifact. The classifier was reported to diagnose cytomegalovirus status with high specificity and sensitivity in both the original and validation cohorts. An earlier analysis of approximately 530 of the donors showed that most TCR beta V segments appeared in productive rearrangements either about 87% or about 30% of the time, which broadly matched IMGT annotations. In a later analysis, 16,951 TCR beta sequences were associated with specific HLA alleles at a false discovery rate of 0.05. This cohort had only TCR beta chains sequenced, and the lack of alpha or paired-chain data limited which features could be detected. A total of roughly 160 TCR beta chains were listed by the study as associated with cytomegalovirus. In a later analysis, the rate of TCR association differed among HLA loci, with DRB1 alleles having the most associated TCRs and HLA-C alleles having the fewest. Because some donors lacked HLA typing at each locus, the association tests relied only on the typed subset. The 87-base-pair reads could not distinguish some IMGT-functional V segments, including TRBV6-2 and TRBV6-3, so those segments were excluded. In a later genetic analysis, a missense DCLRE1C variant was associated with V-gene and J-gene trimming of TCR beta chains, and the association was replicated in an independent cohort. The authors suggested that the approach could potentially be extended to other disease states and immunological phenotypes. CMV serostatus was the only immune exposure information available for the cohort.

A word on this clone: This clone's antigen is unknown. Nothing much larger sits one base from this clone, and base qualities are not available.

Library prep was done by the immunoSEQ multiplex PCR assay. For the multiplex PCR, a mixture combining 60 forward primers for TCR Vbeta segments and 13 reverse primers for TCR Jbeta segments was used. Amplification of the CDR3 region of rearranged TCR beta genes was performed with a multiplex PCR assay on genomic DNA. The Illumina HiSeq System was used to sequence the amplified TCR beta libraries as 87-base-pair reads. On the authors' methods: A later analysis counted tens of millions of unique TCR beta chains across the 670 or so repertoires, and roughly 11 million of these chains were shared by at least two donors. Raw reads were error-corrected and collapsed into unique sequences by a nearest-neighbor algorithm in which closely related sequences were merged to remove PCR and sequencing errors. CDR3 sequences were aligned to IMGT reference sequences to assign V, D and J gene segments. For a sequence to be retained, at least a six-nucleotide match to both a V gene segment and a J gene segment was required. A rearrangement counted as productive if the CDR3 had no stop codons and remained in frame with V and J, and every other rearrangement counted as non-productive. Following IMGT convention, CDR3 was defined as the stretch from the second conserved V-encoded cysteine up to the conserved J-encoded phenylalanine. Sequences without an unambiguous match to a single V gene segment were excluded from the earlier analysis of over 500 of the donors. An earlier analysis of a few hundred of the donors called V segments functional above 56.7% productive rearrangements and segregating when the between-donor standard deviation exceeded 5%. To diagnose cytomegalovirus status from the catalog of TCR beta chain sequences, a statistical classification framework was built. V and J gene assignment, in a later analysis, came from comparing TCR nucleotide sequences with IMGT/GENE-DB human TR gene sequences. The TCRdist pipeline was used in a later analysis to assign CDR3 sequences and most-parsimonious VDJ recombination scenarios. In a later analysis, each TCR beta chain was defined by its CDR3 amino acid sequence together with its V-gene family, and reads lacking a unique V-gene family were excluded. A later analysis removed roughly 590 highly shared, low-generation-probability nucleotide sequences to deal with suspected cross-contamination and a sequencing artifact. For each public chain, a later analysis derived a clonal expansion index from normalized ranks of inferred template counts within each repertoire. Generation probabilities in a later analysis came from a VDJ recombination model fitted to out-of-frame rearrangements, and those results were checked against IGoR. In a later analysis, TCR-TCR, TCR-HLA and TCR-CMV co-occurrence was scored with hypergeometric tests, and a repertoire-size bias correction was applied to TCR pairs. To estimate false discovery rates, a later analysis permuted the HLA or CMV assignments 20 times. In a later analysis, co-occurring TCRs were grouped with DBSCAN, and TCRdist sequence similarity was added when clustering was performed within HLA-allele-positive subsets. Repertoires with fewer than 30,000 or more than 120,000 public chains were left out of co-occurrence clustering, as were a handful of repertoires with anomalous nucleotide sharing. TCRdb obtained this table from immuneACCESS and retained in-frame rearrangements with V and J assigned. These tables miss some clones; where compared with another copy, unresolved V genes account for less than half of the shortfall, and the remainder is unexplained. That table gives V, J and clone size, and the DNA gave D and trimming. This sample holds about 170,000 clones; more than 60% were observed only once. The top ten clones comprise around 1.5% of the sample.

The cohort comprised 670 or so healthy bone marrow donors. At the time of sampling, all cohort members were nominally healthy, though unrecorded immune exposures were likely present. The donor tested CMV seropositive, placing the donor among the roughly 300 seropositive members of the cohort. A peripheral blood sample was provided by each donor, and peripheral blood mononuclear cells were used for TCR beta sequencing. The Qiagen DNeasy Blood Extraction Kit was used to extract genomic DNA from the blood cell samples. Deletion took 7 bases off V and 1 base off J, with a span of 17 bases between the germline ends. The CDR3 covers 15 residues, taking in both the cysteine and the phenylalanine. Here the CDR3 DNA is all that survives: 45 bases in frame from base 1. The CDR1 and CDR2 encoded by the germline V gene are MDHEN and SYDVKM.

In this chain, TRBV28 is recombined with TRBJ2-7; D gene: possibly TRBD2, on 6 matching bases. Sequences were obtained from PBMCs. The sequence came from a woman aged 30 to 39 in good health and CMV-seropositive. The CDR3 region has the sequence CASKVREGGSYEQYF. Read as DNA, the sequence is TGTGCCAGCAAAGTCCGCGAAGGAGGGTCCTACGAGCAGTACTTC.